Below are 18 T cell receptor beta chains sequenced from a single sample in a study of T cell repertoires in cytomegalovirus infection. MiXCR was run by TCRdb on the reads, yielding one entry per CDR3 protein. The table includes 560,000 or so distinct CDR3 sequences, 15% to 20% detected once. Sequenced input: CD8+ T cells from PBMCs. Receptors were obtained from a human donor in good health (CMV status not recorded). Some clones in this sample may be carry-over from other donors' samples.

This clonotype was picked up a small number of times. This chain uses TRBV14 with TRBJ2-1, with 11 bases matching TRBD2. CDR1 and CDR2 (germline): SGHDN, FVKESK. V gave up 4 bases and J gave up 2 bases; unmatched junction bases: 4. The CDR3 consists of 16 residues. The CDR3 here is CASSRLAGRAYNEQFF. DNA for the CDR3: TGTGCCAGCAGCCGACTAGCGGGAAGAGCCTACAATGAGCAGTTCTTC. Full variable domain (outside the CDR3, taken from reference TRBV14 and TRBJ2-1): EAGVTQFPSHSVIEKGQTVTLRCDPISGHDNLYWYRRVMGKEIKFLLHFVKESKQDESGMPNNRFLAERTGGTYSTLKVQPAELEDSGVYFCASSRLAGRAYNEQFFGPGTRLTVL.

The chain uses TRBV4-1 and TRBJ2-1; weak D call: TRBD1 (6 bases). This CDR3 comprises 20 residues. V was trimmed by 0 bases and J by 8 bases, leaving 29 bases between them. The germline V gene encodes CDR1 MGHRA and CDR2 YSYEKL. The CDR3 region has the DNA TGCGCCAGCAGCCAAGAGCCTTTGATTTCGACAGGAGGATTGGGGGATGAGCAGTTCTTC. Its translation is CASSQEPLISTGGLGDEQFF.

This clonotype was observed a handful of times. The rearrangement joins TRBV9 to TRBJ1-6; 9 bases align to TRBD1. This CDR3 has 15 residues. Losses at the gene ends were 0 bases for V and 5 bases for J; bases not matched to a gene: 0. Per the germline V gene, CDR1 is SGDLS and CDR2 is YYNGEE. The CDR3 is CASSVGDRDNSPLHF. The DNA of the CDR3 is TGTGCCAGCAGCGTAGGGGACAGGGATAATTCACCCCTCCACTTT.

Many counts were recorded for this clonotype. The chain carries TRBV6-1 and TRBJ1-1; D is undetermined. V dropped 7 bases and J dropped 11 bases, with 14 bases sitting between them. The CDR3 length is 11 residues. Germline V gene sequence: CDR1 MNHNS, CDR2 SASEGT. CDR3 DNA: TGTGCCAGCATTTCGGGCTTTGCGGCTTTCTTT. It is translated as CASISGFAAFF.

This clonotype was recorded a few times. The chain combines TRBV5-4 with TRBJ2-6, with a possible D match to TRBD1 (6 bases). Germline CDR1 and CDR2: SGHNT and YYREEE (reference sequence). The V end was cut by 4 bases, the J end by 2 bases, with 13 bases between. This CDR3 spans 16 amino acids. The CDR3: CASSPLSGAGANVLTF. CDR3 DNA sequence: TGTGCCAGCAGCCCTCTCTCAGGGGCTGGGGCCAACGTCCTGACTTTC.

A few counts support this clonotype. The genes are TRBV27 and TRBJ2-7, with D maybe TRBD2 (7 bases). The CDR3 consists of 14 residues. Trimming shortened V by 2 bases and J by 2 bases, and 10 bases separated the two germline ends. Germline V gene sequence: CDR1 MNHEY, CDR2 SMNVEV (reference sequence). CDR3 in amino acids: CASSLRGAPYEQYF. As DNA, the CDR3 is TGTGCCAGCAGTTTACGGGGGGCCCCCTACGAGCAGTACTTC.

Comment on this clonotype: Possible read error: a much larger clone is one base away. The chain is built from TRBV6-5 and TRBJ2-3; D perhaps matches TRBD2 (7 bases). Germline V gene sequence: CDR1 MNHEY, CDR2 SVGAGI. The CDR3 has 16 residues. The CDR3 spells CVSSYSRGGSTDTQYF. DNA of the CDR3: TGTGTCAGCAGTTACTCGCGCGGGGGCTCCACAGATACGCAGTATTTT.

This clonotype was picked up many times. The CDR3 is CASSLSGTADYGYTF. CDR3 bases: TGTGCCAGCAGCTTAAGCGGGACAGCCGACTATGGCTACACCTTC. J is TRBJ1-2 and V is TRBV7-6, with 7 positions matching TRBD1. Germline V gene lookup returns CDR1 SGHVS and CDR2 FNYEAQ. The ends lost 2 bases at V and 3 bases at J; junction bases unmatched: 6. CDR3 length: 15 residues.

This clonotype was seen repeatedly, ten times or more. The rearrangement uses TRBV7-9 and TRBJ1-1; D unresolved. Trimming removed 2 bases from V and 4 bases from J, with 11 bases in between. CDR3 length: 14 amino acids. Germline V gene sequence: CDR1 SEHNR, CDR2 FQNEAQ (reference sequence). The chain's CDR3 is CASSLYSGATEAFF. The CDR3 DNA reads TGTGCCAGCAGCTTATATTCCGGTGCCACTGAAGCTTTCTTT.

In this sample, this clonotype turned up many times. This chain joins TRBV7-2 and TRBJ1-1; 9 bases agree with TRBD1. There are 14 residues in the CDR3. CDR1 is SGHTA, CDR2 FQGNSA, per germline. V lost 5 bases and J lost 4; bases outside the gene matches: 5. The CDR3 loop reads CASSGTGSGTEAFF. The DNA of the CDR3 is TGTGCCAGCAGCGGGACAGGGTCGGGCACTGAAGCTTTCTTT.

In this sample, this clonotype turned up many times. V and J are TRBV28 and TRBJ2-7; no clear D. V lost 6 bases and J 6 bases, leaving 15 bases between the germline ends. The germline V gene encodes CDR1 MDHEN and CDR2 SYDVKM. The CDR3 is 13 residues long. Written as DNA, the CDR3 is TGTGCCAGCAGCCCAGCGACTGGAATCGAGCAGTACTTC. Protein product: CASSPATGIEQYF.

The chain links TRBV12-3 or TRBV12-4 to TRBJ1-2, with D unclear. The CDR3 has 14 amino acids. The V end was cut by 5 bases, the J end by 8 bases, with 18 bases between. CDR3 sequence reads: CASSDEPEWEGYTF. CDR3 sequence (DNA): TGTGCCAGCAGTGATGAACCAGAGTGGGAAGGCTACACCTTC.

This clonotype was seen only a few times. The rearrangement uses TRBV30 and TRBJ1-3; D not certain. Germline V gene lookup returns CDR1 GTSNPN and CDR2 SVGIG (reference sequence). V lost 5 bases and J 4 bases, leaving 9 bases between the germline ends. The CDR3 length is 12 residues. The CDR3, as DNA: TGTGCCTGGGAAATTTGGGGAAACACCATATATTTT. Protein sequence: CAWEIWGNTIYF.

This clonotype was counted ten times or more. This chain uses TRBV12-3 or TRBV12-4 with TRBJ2-2; 12 bases are a match to TRBD1. The CDR3 has 16 amino acids. After removal of 6 bases from V and 2 bases from J, the junction contained 4 bases not matched to a gene. The CDR3 sequence is CASRAGTGGNTGELFF. Written as DNA, the CDR3 is TGTGCCAGCAGAGCCGGGACAGGGGGCAACACCGGGGAGCTGTTTTTT.

In this sample, this clonotype turned up many times. The rearrangement uses TRBV6-1 and TRBJ2-1; tentative D call: TRBD2 (6 bases). Germline CDR1 MNHNS, CDR2 SASEGT. V gave up 3 bases and J gave up 1 base, with 10 bases separating them. The CDR3 is 15 residues long. Written as DNA, the CDR3 is TGTGCCAGCAGTGATGGGGGAGGTTCCTACAATGAGCAGTTCTTC. Encoded protein: CASSDGGGSYNEQFF.

This chain joins TRBV6-5 and TRBJ1-5; D is possibly TRBD1 (5 bases). This CDR3 has 15 residues. The V and J ends lost 0 bases and 5 bases respectively, with 11 bases between them. Germline CDR1 is MNHEY and CDR2 is SVGAGI. The CDR3 loop reads CASSYSGDGDQPQHF. In DNA form, the CDR3 reads TGTGCCAGCAGTTACTCGGGGGATGGAGATCAGCCCCAGCATTTT.

There are a few counts of this clonotype. This chain links TRBV28 with TRBJ2-5; D may be TRBD1 (7 bases). Germline V lookup: CDR1 MDHEN, CDR2 SYDVKM. V was shortened by 2 bases and J by 2 bases, with 12 bases between the two germline ends. CDR3 size: 15 residues. The CDR3 is CASSLPPGGQETQYF. The CDR3 region has the DNA TGTGCCAGCAGTTTACCGCCAGGGGGGCAAGAGACCCAGTACTTC. Using reference TRBV28 and TRBJ2-5 for the parts outside the CDR3, the full variable domain is DVKVTQSSRYLVKRTGEKVFLECVQDMDHENMFWYRQDPGLGLRLIYFSYDVKMKEKGDIPEGYSVSREKKERFSLILESASTNQTSMYLCASSLPPGGQETQYFGPGTRLLVL.

This clonotype was counted between two and nine times. V gene TRBV5-4 combines with J gene TRBJ1-1; maybe TRBD1 (5 bases). V lost 0 bases, J lost 5 bases, and 29 bases lay in between. The CDR3 runs to 20 residues. Germline-derived CDR1 and CDR2 are SGHNT and YYREEE (reference sequence). The CDR3 sequence: CASSLGHGPGLSLLGTEAFF. For the CDR3, the DNA is TGTGCCAGCAGCTTGGGGCACGGACCGGGACTCTCACTTTTGGGGACTGAAGCTTTCTTT.